Presented here are 10 T cell receptor beta chains from one specimen sequenced in a study of CD8+ T cells in alopecia areata. Reverse transcription of extracted RNA yielded cDNA, which provided the sequencing template. Assay: immunoSEQ multiplex PCR; the TCRdb copy retains only in-frame clones and omits some. This sample has 180,000 or so clones, with 67% found just once. The sample in question was CD8+ T cells sorted from blood, obtained at week 0. The receptors were sampled from a human donor with alopecia areata.

The chain is built from TRBV9 and TRBJ2-7; possible D gene TRBD2, 5 bases. Germline V gene sequence: CDR1 SGDLS, CDR2 YYNGEE. V lost 0 bases, J lost 3 bases, and 13 bases lay in between. The CDR3 length is 15 residues. Here the CDR3 DNA reads TGTGCCAGCAGCGTAGGCAGCGGCGAGGGCTACGAGCAGTACTTC. This codes for CASSVGSGEGYEQYF.

The CDR3 bases are TGTGCCAGCAGTGAAGAGGACAGGGCGGCCGGGGAGCTGTTTTTT. Its translation is CASSEEDRAAGELFF. J is TRBJ2-2 and V is TRBV2, with 8 bases matching TRBD1. V lost 1 base and J lost 6; bases outside the gene matches: 4. CDR1 SNHLY and CDR2 FYNNEI come from the germline V gene. The CDR3 spans 15 residues.

The chain is built from TRBV25-1 and TRBJ2-1, with D possibly TRBD1 on 6 matching bases. This CDR3 comprises 16 residues. From germline, CDR1 is MGHDK and CDR2 SYGVNS. The ends were cut back, 5 bases at V and 15 bases at J, with 29 bases in the middle. The CDR3 DNA sequence: TGTGCCAGCAGTCCCAAGGTCCCGACAGGCTCCCCTGGATGGTTCTTC. The encoded protein is CASSPKVPTGSPGWFF.

The chain links TRBV4-1 to TRBJ2-7, with TRBD2 as a possible D gene (6 bases). CDR1 is MGHRA and CDR2 is YSYEKL in the germline V gene. Trimming shortened V by 1 base and J by 2 bases, and 27 bases separated the two germline ends. CDR3 length: 20 residues. In nucleotides, the CDR3 is TGCGCCAGCAGCCAAGCCCTAGGAGGGCCGAAAGACCCTTGGGCCTACGAGCAGTACTTC. Translating gives CASSQALGGPKDPWAYEQYF.

The V call is TRBV6-5, the J call TRBJ2-5, with a weak D call TRBD1 (6 bases). Germline values: CDR1 MNHEY, CDR2 SVGAGI. V was clipped by 4 bases and J by 5 bases, with 11 bases between them. This CDR3 is 13 amino acids long. The CDR3 coding sequence is TGTGCCAGCAGTTTACAGGGTGTCGAGACCCAGTACTTC. Protein product: CASSLQGVETQYF.

This clone was detected once. The chain recombines TRBV9 with TRBJ2-3, with D possibly TRBD2 on 6 matching bases. The CDR3 sequence is 15 residues long. The V end was cut by 4 bases, the J end by 4 bases, with 16 bases between. The germline V gene has CDR1 SGDLS and CDR2 YYNGEE. In DNA, the CDR3 is TGTGCCAGCAGCCAGGACTATAGTGGCCCAGATACGCAGTATTTT. Translated, it gives CASSQDYSGPDTQYF.

A word on this clone: The sample has other DNA sequences that encode this CDR3 too. V is TRBV4-1 and J is TRBJ1-5, with D unresolved. With 0 bases removed from V and 7 bases from J, the gap between germline ends came to 7 bases. CDR3 size: 13 residues. Germline assignment: CDR1 MGHRA and CDR2 YSYEKL. CDR3 coding DNA: TGCGCCAGCAGCCAAGAGGGTGGGCAGCCCCAGCATTTT. It encodes CASSQEGGQPQHF.

This clone was seen a few times. The chain recombines TRBV19 with TRBJ1-1, with unresolved D. This CDR3 comprises 14 residues. The V gene lost 5 bases and the J gene lost 4 bases, with 14 bases spanning the gap. Looked up from germline, CDR1 is LNHDA and CDR2 is SQIVND (reference sequence). The CDR3 region has the DNA TGTGCCAGTAGTTCCCATAGCTGGGGCACTGAAGCTTTCTTT. Translation: CASSSHSWGTEAFF.

The chain is built from TRBV6-1 and TRBJ1-2, with 10 bases lining up with TRBD1. The V segment lost 7 bases and the J segment 5 bases; nucleotides outside the gene matches: 10. Looked up from germline, CDR1 is MNHNS and CDR2 is SASEGT. The CDR3 extends over 15 amino acids. CDR3 nucleotide sequence: TGTGCCAGCACCGGCAGGGACAGGGGAGTGTATGGCTACACCTTC. Its translation is CASTGRDRGVYGYTF.

This rearrangement joins TRBV2 to TRBJ1-1; D not certain. CDR1 and CDR2 (germline): SNHLY, FYNNEI. This CDR3 region has 12 residues. Trimming took off 2 bases at V and 1 base at J, with 2 bases between the two ends. CDR3 nucleotide sequence: TGTGCCAGCAGTGAACAGAACACTGAAGCTTTCTTT. It encodes CASSEQNTEAFF.